A single sample gave rise to the 3 T cell receptor beta chains below, sequenced in a study of T cells in Graves' hyperthyroidism and ophthalmopathy. Regions amplified from RNA transcripts were the TCR beta CDR3 regions. A first-round RT-PCR of the TCR CDR3 used the HTBI primer set. TCRdb ran MiXCR on the multiplex PCR reads and lists one entry per CDR3 protein. This table holds fewer than 400,000 distinct CDR3 sequences, 20% to 30% found once. Sequencing used blood. The receptors come from a man in his fifties with Graves' hyperthyroidism.

Many counts were recorded for this clonotype. V is TRBV3-1 and J is TRBJ1-1; tentative D call: TRBD1 (5 bases). The CDR3 covers 13 residues. Germline loops: CDR1 LGHDT, CDR2 YNNKEL (reference sequence). The V end lost 3 bases, the J end lost 5 bases, and 10 bases lay between the germline ends. CDR3 sequence: CASSHLRVTEAFF. CDR3 DNA sequence: TGTGCCAGCAGCCATCTCAGGGTGACTGAAGCTTTCTTT. The full variable domain, its missing parts supplied by reference TRBV3-1 and TRBJ1-1, is DTAVSQTPKYLVTQMGNDKSIKCEQNLGHDTMYWYKQDSKKFLKIMFSYNNKELIINETVPNRFSPKSPDKAHLNLHINSLELGDSAVYFCASSHLRVTEAFFGQGTRLTVV.

The chain links TRBV29-1 to TRBJ1-1, with 8 bases identical to TRBD1. In germline, CDR1 is SQVTM, CDR2 ANQGSEA. Trimming took 7 bases from V and 4 from J; bases not matched to a gene: 5. The CDR3 consists of 12 residues. The DNA of the CDR3 is TGCAGCGGGACAGGGCTCGGCACTGAAGCTTTCTTT. It codes for CSGTGLGTEAFF.

The chain employs TRBV6-2 or TRBV6-3 and TRBJ2-2; no firm D call. Trimming pared 5 bases from V and 4 bases from J, leaving 14 bases between. The CDR3 is 15 residues long. Looked up from germline, CDR1 is MNHEY and CDR2 is SVGEGT. Written as DNA, the CDR3 is TGTGCCAGCAGTGTTGCGAGATTTGGCACCGGGGAGCTGTTTTTT. Translating it yields CASSVARFGTGELFF.